Listed here are 14 T cell receptor beta chains from one sample, sequenced in a study of human T cells and chemical hapten exposure. The time point was: pre-sensitization, week 0. Noted treatment: therapeutic diphenylcyclopropenone sensitization with weekly scalp DPC. TCRdb independently ran MiXCR on the RACE reads; one entry per CDR3 protein. The sample has about 300,000 distinct CDR3 sequences; approximately 5% are singletons. The source was whole blood, collected in connection with sensitization to the hapten diphenylcyclopropenone (DPC). These receptors all stem from a woman between 18 and 30 years old with alopecia areata. Some clones in this sample may be carry-over from other donors' samples.

This chain uses TRBV29-1 with TRBJ1-2; D remains ambiguous. The CDR3 has 11 residues. Trimming cost V 4 bases and J 8 bases, with 11 bases left between them. Germline CDR1 is SQVTM and CDR2 is ANQGSEA. The CDR3 DNA follows: TGCAGCGTTGTGAACAGCGAGGGCTACACCTTC. As protein: CSVVNSEGYTF.

Many counts were recorded for this clonotype. The chain couples TRBV7-2 to TRBJ1-5; TRBD1 aligns across 8 bases. V shed 1 base, J shed 6 bases, and the junction held 8 bases outside the gene matches. CDR1 is SGHTA, CDR2 FQGNSA, per germline. The CDR3 contains 16 residues. CDR3 in DNA: TGTGCCAGCAGCTTAGGTACCAGGGGGCCCGGTCAGCCCCAGCATTTT. It codes for CASSLGTRGPGQPQHF. The full variable domain, its missing parts supplied by reference TRBV7-2 and TRBJ1-5, is GAGVSQSPSNKVTEKGKDVELRCDPISGHTALYWYRQSLGQGLEFLIYFQGNSAPDKSGLPSDRFSAERTGGSVSTLTIQRTQQEDSAVYLCASSLGTRGPGQPQHFGDGTRLSIL.

This clonotype appeared many times. CDR3 protein: CASSMGGKSYEQYF. The DNA of the CDR3 is TGTGCCAGCTCGATGGGCGGGAAATCCTACGAGCAGTACTTC. V is TRBV27 and J is TRBJ2-7; D is perhaps TRBD2 (6 bases). The CDR3 length is 14 residues. From germline, CDR1 is MNHEY and CDR2 SMNVEV (reference sequence). V lost 8 bases to trimming and J lost 1 base, with 15 bases between them.

This clonotype has more than one count but fewer than ten. V usage is TRBV4-2 and J usage is TRBJ1-4; 7 nucleotides agree with TRBD1. Per germline, CDR1 LGHNA and CDR2 YNFKEQ. This CDR3 spans 18 amino acids. J gave up 3 bases and V 0 bases, and 10 bases lay outside the gene matches. The CDR3: CASSQDGPGGQPNEKLFF. In DNA, the CDR3 is TGTGCCAGCAGCCAAGACGGCCCAGGGGGACAGCCTAATGAAAAACTGTTTTTT.

The genes are TRBV9 and TRBJ2-3; possibly TRBD2 for D (5 bases). V lost 0 bases and J lost 0, with 11 bases in between. Germline-derived CDR1 and CDR2 are SGDLS and YYNGEE. The CDR3 has 16 amino acids. The CDR3 loop reads CASSVAGLFSTDTQYF. In nucleotides, the CDR3 is TGTGCCAGCAGCGTAGCTGGACTCTTTAGCACAGATACGCAGTATTTT.

In its sample, this clonotype was seen a few times. CDR3 coding DNA: TGTGCCAGCAGTTACTCGCCGGGGTTGGGGCACCAGCCCCAGCATTTT. This gives the protein CASSYSPGLGHQPQHF. This sequence joins TRBV6-2 or TRBV6-3 and TRBJ1-5; D possibly corresponds to TRBD1 (5 bases). CDR3 length equals 16 residues. The V gene's germline CDR1 is MNHEY and CDR2 SVGEGT. Trimming removed 0 bases from V and 7 bases from J, with 16 bases in between.

The table lists this clonotype with a few counts. CDR3 amino acids: CASSGTSGSDEQFF. The CDR3 region has the DNA TGTGCCAGCAGCGGGACTAGCGGGAGCGATGAGCAGTTCTTC. This sequence joins TRBV6-2 or TRBV6-3 and TRBJ2-1; 14 bases are shared with TRBD2. The CDR3 sequence is 14 residues long. V lost 6 bases, J lost 8 bases, and 3 bases stayed unmatched. Looked up from germline, CDR1 is MNHEY and CDR2 is SVGEGT.

This clonotype was detected only a few times. This sequence joins TRBV29-1 and TRBJ2-5, with D possibly TRBD2 on 5 matching bases. Per the germline V gene, CDR1 is SQVTM and CDR2 is ANQGSEA. Trimming took 2 bases from V and 2 from J, leaving 6 bases between them. The CDR3 has 12 amino acids. The CDR3 is CSVEREQETQYF. CDR3 bases: TGCAGCGTTGAACGGGAACAAGAGACCCAGTACTTC.

The table lists this clonotype with a few counts. The rearrangement uses TRBV9 and TRBJ2-7, with 8 bases identical to TRBD2. CDR1 and CDR2 from the germline V gene are SGDLS and YYNGEE. The CDR3 length is 16 residues. V lost 1 base to trimming and J lost 0 bases; unmatched junction nucleotides: 6. The CDR3: CASSVRGGTPSYEQYF. The CDR3 nucleotides are TGTGCCAGCAGCGTACGGGGGGGTACACCCTCCTACGAGCAGTACTTC.

This clonotype was found many times. The CDR3 coding sequence is TGTGCCAGCAGTTCAGAGCTGGGGAATCAGCCCCAGCATTTT. This translates into CASSSELGNQPQHF. V gene TRBV12-3 or TRBV12-4 combines with J gene TRBJ1-5; no firm D call. The CDR3 is made up of 14 amino acids. V was shortened by 4 bases and J by 4 bases, with 11 bases between the two germline ends.

Only a few counts were recorded for this clonotype. This rearrangement joins TRBV27 to TRBJ2-7; tentatively, D is TRBD1 (6 bases). The V end lost 4 bases, the J end lost 3 bases, and 19 bases lay between the germline ends. The CDR3 loop spans 16 amino acids. The germline V gene has CDR1 MNHEY and CDR2 SMNVEV (reference sequence). CDR3 DNA: TGTGCCAGCAGTTCCGAACAGGGTGCCCCATACTACGAGCAGTACTTC. Translation: CASSSEQGAPYYEQYF.

Only a few counts were recorded for this clonotype. This chain connects TRBV12-3 or TRBV12-4 to TRBJ1-2; D might be TRBD1 (5 bases). The CDR3 extends over 13 amino acids. Trimming removed 5 bases from V and 4 bases from J, with 11 bases in between. The CDR3 DNA reads as TGTGCCAGCAGTCTTAGACAGCCCTATGGCTACACCTTC. It specifies CASSLRQPYGYTF.

Only a few counts were recorded for this clonotype. V and J are TRBV4-1 and TRBJ1-3; D might be TRBD1 (5 bases). CDR3 size: 14 residues. Trimming shortened V by 1 base and J by 8 bases, and 12 bases separated the two germline ends. The germline gives CDR1 MGHRA, CDR2 YSYEKL. The CDR3 sequence: CASSQAQTVDTIYF. DNA of the CDR3: TGCGCCAGCAGCCAAGCTCAGACAGTCGACACCATATATTTT.

This chain links TRBV12-3 or TRBV12-4 with TRBJ2-1; tentative D call: TRBD2 (7 bases). This CDR3 region has 16 residues. With 2 bases removed from V and 5 bases from J, the gap between germline ends came to 16 bases. In nucleotides, the CDR3 is TGTGCCAGCAGTTTACTTCTGGGGGGGCCCCACAATGAGCAGTTCTTC. Translated, it gives CASSLLLGGPHNEQFF.